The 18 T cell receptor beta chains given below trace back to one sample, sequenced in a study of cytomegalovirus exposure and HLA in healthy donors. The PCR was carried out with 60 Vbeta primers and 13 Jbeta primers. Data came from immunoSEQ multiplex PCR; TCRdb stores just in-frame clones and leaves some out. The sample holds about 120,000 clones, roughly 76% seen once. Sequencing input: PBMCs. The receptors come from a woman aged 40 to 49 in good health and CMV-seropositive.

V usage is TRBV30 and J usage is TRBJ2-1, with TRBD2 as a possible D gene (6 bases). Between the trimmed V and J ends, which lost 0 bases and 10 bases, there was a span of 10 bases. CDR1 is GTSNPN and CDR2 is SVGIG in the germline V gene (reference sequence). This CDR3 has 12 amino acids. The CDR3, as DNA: TGTGCCTGGAGTGTACACCGGGGGGAGCAGTTCTTC. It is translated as CAWSVHRGEQFF.

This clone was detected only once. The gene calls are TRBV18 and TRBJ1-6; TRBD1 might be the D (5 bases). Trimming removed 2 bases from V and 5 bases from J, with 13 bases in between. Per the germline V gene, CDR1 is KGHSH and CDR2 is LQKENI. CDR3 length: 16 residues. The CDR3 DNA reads TGTGCCAGCTCACCAAACGGGGGAAGGAATAATTCACCCCTCCACTTT. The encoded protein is CASSPNGGRNNSPLHF.

CDR3 sequence reads: CASSSWGGTDTQYF. Written as DNA, the CDR3 is TGTGCCAGCAGCTCTTGGGGGGGGACAGATACGCAGTATTTT. The chain is built from TRBV7-9 and TRBJ2-3, with 7 bases that match TRBD2. The V gene end was trimmed by 4 bases and the J gene end by 3 bases; junction bases not matched to a gene: 4. This CDR3 comprises 14 residues. Germline CDR1 and CDR2: SEHNR and FQNEAQ (reference sequence).

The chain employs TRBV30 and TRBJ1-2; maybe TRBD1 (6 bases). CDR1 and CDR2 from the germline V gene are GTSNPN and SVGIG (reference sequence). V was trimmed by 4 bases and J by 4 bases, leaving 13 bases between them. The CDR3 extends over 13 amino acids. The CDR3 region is CAWIRGAGYGYTF. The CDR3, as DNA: TGTGCCTGGATTCGGGGGGCAGGCTATGGCTACACCTTC.

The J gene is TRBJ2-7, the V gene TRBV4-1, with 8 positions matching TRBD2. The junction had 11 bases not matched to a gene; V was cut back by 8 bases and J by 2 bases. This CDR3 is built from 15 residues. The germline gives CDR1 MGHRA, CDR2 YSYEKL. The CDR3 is CASRQSGGPAYEQYF. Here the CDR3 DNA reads TGCGCCAGCCGTCAATCGGGGGGGCCTGCCTACGAGCAGTACTTC.

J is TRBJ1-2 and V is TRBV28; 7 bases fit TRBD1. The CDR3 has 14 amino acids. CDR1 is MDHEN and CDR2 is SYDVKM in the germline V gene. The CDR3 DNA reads TGTGGCGCGAATCGTGCGGGACAGATCTATGGCTACACCTTC. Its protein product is CGANRAGQIYGYTF.

CDR3: CASSQDEQGRGEQYF. The CDR3 coding sequence is TGTGCCAGCTCCCAGGACGAGCAGGGAAGGGGCGAGCAGTACTTC. This chain connects TRBV18 to TRBJ2-7, with D tentatively TRBD1 (5 bases). CDR1 is KGHSH and CDR2 is LQKENI in the germline V gene. The CDR3 runs 15 residues. Trimming left V 6 bases short and J 6 bases short, with 21 bases between.

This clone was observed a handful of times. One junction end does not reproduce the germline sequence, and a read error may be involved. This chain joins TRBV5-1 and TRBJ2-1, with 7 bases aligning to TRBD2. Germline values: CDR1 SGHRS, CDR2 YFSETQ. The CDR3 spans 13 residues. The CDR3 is CASSLALAPSGIF. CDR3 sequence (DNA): TGCGCCAGCAGCTTGGCACTAGCCCCGAGCGGGATCTTC.

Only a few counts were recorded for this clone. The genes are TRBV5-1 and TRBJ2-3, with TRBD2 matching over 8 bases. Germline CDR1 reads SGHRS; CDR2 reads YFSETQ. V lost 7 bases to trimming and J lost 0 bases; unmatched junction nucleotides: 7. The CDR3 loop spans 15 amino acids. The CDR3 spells CASLLSGESTDTQYF. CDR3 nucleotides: TGCGCCAGCCTACTTAGCGGGGAGAGCACAGATACGCAGTATTTT.

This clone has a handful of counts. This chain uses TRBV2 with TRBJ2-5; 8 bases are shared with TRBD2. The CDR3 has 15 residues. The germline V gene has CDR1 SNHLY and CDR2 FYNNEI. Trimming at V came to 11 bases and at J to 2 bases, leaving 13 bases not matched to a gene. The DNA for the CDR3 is TGTGCCGGGCATAGACAGCGGGGGTTTCAAGAGACCCAGTACTTC. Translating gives CAGHRQRGFQETQYF.

CDR3: CATSRVARANTEAFF. CDR3 DNA sequence: TGTGCCACCAGCAGAGTAGCCAGGGCGAACACTGAAGCTTTCTTT. The chain combines TRBV15 with TRBJ1-1, with D perhaps matching TRBD1 (5 bases). CDR3 length: 15 amino acids. Trimming took 1 base from V and 1 from J, leaving 10 bases between them. The germline V gene has CDR1 LNHNV and CDR2 YYDKDF (reference sequence).

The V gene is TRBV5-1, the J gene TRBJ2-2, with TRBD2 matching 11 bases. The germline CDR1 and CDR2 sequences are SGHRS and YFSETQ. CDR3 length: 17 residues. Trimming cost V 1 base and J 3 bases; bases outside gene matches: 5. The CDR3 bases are TGCGCCAGCAGCTTGAAGGGGACTAGCGGACACACCGGGGAGCTGTTTTTT. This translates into CASSLKGTSGHTGELFF. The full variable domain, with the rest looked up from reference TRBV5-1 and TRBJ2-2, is KAGVTQTPRYLIKTRGQQVTLSCSPISGHRSVSWYQQTPGQGLQFLFEYFSETQRNKGNFPGRFSGRQFSNSRSEMNVSTLELGDSALYLCASSLKGTSGHTGELFFGEGSRLTVL.

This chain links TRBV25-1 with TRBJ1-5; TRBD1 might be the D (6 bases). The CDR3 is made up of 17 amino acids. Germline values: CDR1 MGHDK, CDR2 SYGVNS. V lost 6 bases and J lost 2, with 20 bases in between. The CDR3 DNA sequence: TGTGCCAGCAGCCCCCCGCGGGGGCCTCATGGCAATCAGCCCCAGCATTTT. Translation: CASSPPRGPHGNQPQHF.

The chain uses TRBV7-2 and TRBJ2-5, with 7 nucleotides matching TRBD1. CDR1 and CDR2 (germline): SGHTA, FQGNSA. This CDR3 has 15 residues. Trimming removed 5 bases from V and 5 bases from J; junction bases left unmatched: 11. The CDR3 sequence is CASSHNRGWMETQYF. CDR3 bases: TGTGCCAGCAGCCATAACAGGGGTTGGATGGAGACCCAGTACTTC.

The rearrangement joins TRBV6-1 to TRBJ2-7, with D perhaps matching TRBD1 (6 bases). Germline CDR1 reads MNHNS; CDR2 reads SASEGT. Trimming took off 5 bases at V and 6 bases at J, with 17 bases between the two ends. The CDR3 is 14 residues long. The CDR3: CASSSGQRQSEQYF. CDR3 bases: TGTGCCAGCAGTAGCGGACAGAGACAGAGCGAGCAGTACTTC.

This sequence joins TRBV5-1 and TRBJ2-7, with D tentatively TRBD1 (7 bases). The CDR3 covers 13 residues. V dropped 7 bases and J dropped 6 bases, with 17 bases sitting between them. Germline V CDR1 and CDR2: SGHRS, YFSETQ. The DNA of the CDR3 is TGCGCCAGCGGAGGGGGCAGGGGTAGCGAGCAGTACTTC. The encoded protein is CASGGGRGSEQYF.

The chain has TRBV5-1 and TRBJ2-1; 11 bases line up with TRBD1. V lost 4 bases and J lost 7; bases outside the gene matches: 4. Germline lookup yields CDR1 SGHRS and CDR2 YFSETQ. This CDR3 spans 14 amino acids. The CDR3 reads CASSHGQGANEQFF. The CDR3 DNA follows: TGCGCCAGCAGCCACGGACAGGGGGCGAATGAGCAGTTCTTC.

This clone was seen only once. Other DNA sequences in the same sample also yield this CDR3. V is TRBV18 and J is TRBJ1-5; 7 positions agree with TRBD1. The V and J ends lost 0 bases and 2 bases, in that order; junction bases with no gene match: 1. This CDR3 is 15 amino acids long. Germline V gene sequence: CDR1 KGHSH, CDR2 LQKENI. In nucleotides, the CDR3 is TGTGCCAGCTCACCACCAGGGACAGGCAATCAGCCCCAGCATTTT. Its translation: CASSPPGTGNQPQHF.